Sequencing of this T cell receptor (beta chain) was carried out in a study of T cells in Graves' hyperthyroidism and ophthalmopathy. Germline lookup yields CDR1 MDHEN and CDR2 SYDVKM. The V and J ends lost 3 bases and 8 bases respectively, with 9 bases between them. The CDR3 covers 12 residues. It was RNA transcripts that yielded the amplified TCR beta CDR3 regions. TCR CDR3 regions were first amplified by RT-PCR with HTBI primers. In TCRdb, the multiplex PCR reads were re-called with MiXCR into one record per CDR3 protein. The sample has around 450,000 distinct CDR3 sequences, approximately 14% seen once; the top ten hold roughly 15%.

The specimen was blood. The rearrangement uses TRBV28 and TRBJ2-3, with D tentatively TRBD1 (6 bases). The origin of this receptor is a woman between 18 and 30 years old with Graves' hyperthyroidism. In nucleotides, the CDR3 is TGTGCCAGCAGTTTCGGACAGTCTACGCAGTATTTT. Amino acids: CASSFGQSTQYF.